This T cell receptor (beta chain) was observed in a study of cytomegalovirus exposure and HLA in healthy donors (dated by TCRdb to about 2017). Concerning the study at large: In an earlier analysis of under 600 of the donors, approximately 260 Gb of sequence data and about 110 million unique TCR beta sequences from roughly 190 million T cells were reported. Of the roughly 400 genotyped donors, around 81% fell in the genetic ancestry cluster associated with self-reported Caucasian donors. Donor age, sex, ethnicity and CMV serostatus were compiled together with the repertoire data. In an earlier analysis of 500 to 650 of the donors, high-throughput TCR beta sequencing was used to judge whether each TCR beta V gene segment behaved as functional or pseudogenic. An early release that covered fewer than 750 HLA-typed donors contained 250 to 350 gigabases of sequencing data and approximately 85 million unique TCR sequences. Typing coverage varied by locus: about 620-630 donors for A, B, C, DRB1 and DQB1; roughly 520 for DQA1; about 590 for DPA1; fewer than 480 for DPB1. In the later analysis, no new phenotypic data were used to find candidate immune exposures; instead, reliance was placed on TCR beta sequences and their occurrence across donors. A handful of DR-DQ haplotypes were handled as single units for association and clustering because linkage in the cohort was strong. Every discovery cohort repertoire had been produced on one sequencing platform. HLA typing covered class I and class II loci at four-digit resolution. The study aimed to test whether cataloging public T cell receptors could reveal signatures of past pathogen exposure. In a later analysis, previously published TCR beta repertoires from 666 donors were re-analyzed and high-resolution HLA genotyping was added so that TCR occurrence patterns could be studied. High-throughput TCR immunosequencing, statistical association of individual TCRs with disease status, and machine learning were combined to predict cytomegalovirus infection status. Using immunosequencing, the study profiled T cell repertoires from fewer than 850 subjects and related those repertoires to cytomegalovirus serostatus. Along with the roughly 670-subject first cohort, a separate validation cohort of over a hundred different subjects was used. A later genetic analysis used genome-wide SNP genotypes for about 65% of the 666 donors, treating that subset as a discovery cohort. On average, roughly 250,000 unique TCR beta nucleotide sequences were sequenced per donor among a few hundred genotyped donors of the cohort, with roughly 18% of those sequences being non-productive. The study at large found these results: In a later genetic analysis, fewer N-insertions in productive TCRs were reported among donors in an Asian-associated ancestry cluster than the approximately 670-donor mean. According to a later analysis, TCR association rates differed among HLA loci, with DRB1 alleles showing the most associated TCRs and HLA-C alleles showing the fewest. CMV serostatus was the only immune exposure information available for the cohort. A further reported finding was that TCR beta sequences accurately predicted the HLA-A and HLA-B alleles for most subjects in the first cohort. In a later genetic analysis, a missense DCLRE1C variant was associated with V-gene and J-gene trimming of TCR beta chains, and the association was replicated in an independent cohort. Around 16 rarely observed V segments, including chromosome 9 orphons, were excluded from the earlier analysis of 550 to 700 of the donors because counts were too low. Strong co-occurrence of HLA alleles, especially DR and DQ, made assigning TCR associations to individual alleles difficult. The study listed 150 to 200 TCR beta chains as associated with cytomegalovirus. The classifier was reported to diagnose cytomegalovirus status with high specificity and sensitivity in both the original cohort and the validation cohort. According to the authors, the approach could potentially be generalized to other disease states and immunological phenotypes. Compared with equally common non-associated chains, HLA-associated TCR beta chains in a later analysis were more clonally expanded and had lower generation probabilities. In a later analysis, about 16,000 TCR beta sequences were associated with specific HLA alleles at a false discovery rate of 0.05. Linkage disequilibrium might explain the correlated functional status among segregating V segments, but an unknown experimental factor could not be excluded. In a later analysis, most CMV-associated TCR beta chains were found to appear HLA-restricted, with HLA associations seemingly driven largely by CMV exposure. The sequencing pipeline was judged likely to have produced a cluster of highly shared sequence variants as a technical artifact. Presence/absence analyses assumed roughly uniform sequencing depth across donors, an assumption that may not hold. HLA typing was unavailable for some donors at each locus, so association tests used only the typed subset. A few of the identified cytomegalovirus-associated TCR beta chains were confirmed in vitro to be specific for cytomegalovirus antigens. Most TCR sequences were seen in very few donors, while some public TCRs were found in many individuals. A later analysis reported that several top co-occurrence clusters appeared linked to parvovirus B19, influenza, CMV and Epstein-Barr virus. In this cohort, only TCR beta chains were sequenced, and detectable features were limited by the absence of alpha or paired-chain data. Some IMGT-functional V segments, including TRBV6-2 and TRBV6-3, could not be distinguished by the 87-base-pair reads and were therefore excluded. Broadly in line with IMGT annotations, most TCR beta V segments showed up in productive rearrangements about 90% or about 30% of the time in an earlier analysis of around 600 of the donors.

Library generation was performed with the immunoSEQ multiplex PCR assay. For the multiplex PCR, a mixture combining 60 forward primers for TCR Vbeta segments and 13 reverse primers for TCR Jbeta segments was used. A multiplex PCR assay on genomic DNA amplified the CDR3 region of rearranged TCR beta genes. On the Illumina HiSeq System, the amplified TCR beta libraries were sequenced as 87-base-pair reads. In the original analysis: Across the roughly 700 repertoires, a later analysis counted 78 million or so unique TCR beta chains, approximately 12 million of which were shared by at least two donors. To remove PCR and sequencing errors, raw reads were error-corrected and collapsed into unique sequences using a nearest-neighbor algorithm that merged closely related sequences. Alignment of CDR3 sequences to IMGT reference sequences was used to assign V, D and J gene segments. For a sequence to be retained, at least a six-nucleotide match to both a V gene segment and a J gene segment was required. A rearrangement was called productive if the CDR3 had no stop codons and remained in frame with V and J, and every other rearrangement was called non-productive. CDR3 was defined according to IMGT convention as the region running from the second conserved V-encoded cysteine to the conserved J-encoded phenylalanine. In an earlier analysis of more than 550 of the donors, sequences lacking an unambiguous match to a single V gene segment were excluded. An earlier analysis of 500 to 600 of the donors classified V segments as functional when productive rearrangements were above 56.7% and as segregating when the standard deviation between donors was above 5%. To diagnose cytomegalovirus status from the catalog of TCR beta chain sequences, a statistical classification framework was built. In a later analysis, V and J genes were assigned by comparing TCR nucleotide sequences against IMGT/GENE-DB human TR gene sequences. In a later analysis, CDR3 sequences and most-parsimonious VDJ recombination scenarios were assigned using the TCRdist pipeline. In a later analysis, every TCR beta chain was defined by the combination of its CDR3 amino acid sequence and its V-gene family, and reads without a unique V-gene family were dropped. A later analysis removed several hundred highly shared, low-generation-probability nucleotide sequences to deal with suspected cross-contamination and a sequencing artifact. In a later analysis, a clonal expansion index was calculated for each public chain from normalized within-repertoire ranks of inferred template counts. Generation probabilities in a later analysis came from a VDJ recombination model fitted to out-of-frame rearrangements, and those results were checked against IGoR. Hypergeometric tests were used in a later analysis to score TCR-TCR, TCR-HLA and TCR-CMV co-occurrence, with a repertoire-size bias correction applied to the TCR pairs. False discovery rates were estimated in a later analysis by permuting HLA or CMV assignments 20 times. In a later analysis, co-occurring TCRs were grouped with DBSCAN, and TCRdist sequence similarity was added when clustering was performed within HLA-allele-positive subsets. For co-occurrence clustering, repertoires with fewer than 30,000 or more than 120,000 public chains were excluded, along with four to six repertoires with anomalous nucleotide sharing. Imported from immuneACCESS, the table was reduced by TCRdb to in-frame sequences with V and J called. These copies leave out some clones; in studies compared against another copy, an unresolved V gene accounts for under half, and the cause of the remainder is not known. The V and J calls and the clone size are those of that table, but D and trimming were determined from the DNA. The sample includes 100,000 to 150,000 clones, with roughly 85% observed a single time. The top ten clonotypes cover roughly 3.5% of the sample.

Per the germline V gene, SGHRS is the CDR1 and YFSETQ is the CDR2. Trimming takes 0 bases off V and 8 bases off J; junction bases not matched to a gene: 12. From cysteine to phenylalanine, the CDR3 is 17 amino acids long. Only CDR3 DNA remains: 51 bases, in frame from the first base. The cohort comprised around 700 healthy bone marrow donors. At the time of sampling, every cohort member was nominally healthy, though immune exposures that went unrecorded were likely present. The donor tested CMV seropositive and was one of the 289 seropositive cohort members. A peripheral blood sample was provided by each donor, and peripheral blood mononuclear cells were used for TCR beta sequencing. The Qiagen DNeasy Blood Extraction Kit was used to extract genomic DNA from the blood cell samples. This clone was recorded a few times. What this receptor recognizes is not known. The input lacks base qualities; no much larger clone sits a single base away.

Recombination linked TRBV5-1 to TRBJ1-4, with 8 middle bases fitting TRBD1. The receptor comes from a woman aged 40-49 years in good health and CMV-seropositive. The sequencing sample was made of PBMCs. The DNA sequence is TGCGCCAGCAGCTTGGACCCCCGTAGGACAGGGTTGGAAAAACTGTTTTTT. The translation is CASSLDPRRTGLEKLFF.